This entry lists 20 T cell receptor beta chains sequenced from one sample in a study of a mutant IDH1 vaccine in newly diagnosed glioma. Assay: immunoSEQ multiplex PCR; the TCRdb copy retains only in-frame clones and omits some. The sample includes tens of thousands of clones, 80% to 90% of them seen just once. Time point defined: baseline, week 1 (first vaccination visit). Treatment meaning: pre-vaccination baseline after standard-of-care therapy. The sample here was peripheral blood mononuclear cells (PBMCs), taken from a glioma patient treated with radiotherapy, temozolomide or both. The receptors come from a woman between 18 and 29 years old with glioma. Some clones in this sample may be carry-over from other donors' samples.

The chain joins TRBV7-9 to TRBJ2-7; no clear D gene. This CDR3 region has 13 residues. Looked up from germline, CDR1 is SEHNR and CDR2 is FQNEAQ (reference sequence). V was trimmed by 3 bases and J by 2 bases, leaving 8 bases between them. CDR3 DNA: TGTGCCAGCAGCTTGTATGGACCCTACGAGCAGTACTTC. It specifies CASSLYGPYEQYF.

This chain uses TRBV18 with TRBJ2-7, with TRBD2 as a possible D gene (6 bases). The CDR3 runs to 16 residues. The V gene lost 6 bases and the J gene lost 7 bases, with 25 bases spanning the gap. Germline V lookup: CDR1 KGHSH, CDR2 LQKENI. In nucleotides, the CDR3 is TGTGCCAGCTCGAAAGGAGGGCAAGGTCCGTATCGAGAGCAGTACTTC. Its protein is CASSKGGQGPYREQYF.

This clone has only a few counts. The chain couples TRBV30 to TRBJ1-4, with 8 bases aligning to TRBD1. V lost 2 bases and J lost 7; bases outside the gene matches: 0. Germline-derived CDR1 and CDR2 are GTSNPN and SVGIG (reference sequence). This CDR3 is 12 amino acids long. The CDR3 coding sequence is TGTGCCTGGAGTACAGGGGGTGAAAAACTGTTTTTT. It codes for CAWSTGGEKLFF.

This sequence joins TRBV5-4 and TRBJ2-7, with a tentative D call TRBD2 (5 bases). Germline V gene lookup returns CDR1 SGHNT and CDR2 YYREEE (reference sequence). V was trimmed by 3 bases and J by 6 bases, leaving 19 bases between them. This CDR3 has 15 residues. The CDR3 sequence is CASSSTISYVGEQYF. DNA for the CDR3: TGTGCCAGCAGCTCGACTATATCCTATGTAGGCGAGCAGTACTTC.

This rearrangement joins TRBV9 to TRBJ1-1; unclear D gene. V was clipped by 0 bases and J by 0 bases, with 6 bases between them. CDR1 SGDLS and CDR2 YYNGEE come from the germline V gene. CDR3 length: 14 amino acids. This CDR3 reads CASSVGSMNTEAFF. The CDR3 nucleotides read TGTGCCAGCAGCGTAGGCAGCATGAACACTGAAGCTTTCTTT.

The chain has TRBV29-1 and TRBJ1-1; D may be TRBD1 (5 bases). CDR3 length equals 11 residues. Germline V gene sequence: CDR1 SQVTM, CDR2 ANQGSEA. Trimming pared 4 bases from V and 10 bases from J, leaving 13 bases between. The CDR3: CSVAAGYGAFF. The CDR3 region has the DNA TGCAGCGTTGCGGCAGGGTACGGAGCTTTCTTT.

This clone was recorded once. The V call is TRBV7-2, the J call TRBJ1-4; D remains ambiguous. V was pared by 5 bases and J by 4 bases, with 14 bases between. The CDR3 runs 15 residues. Germline V CDR1 and CDR2: SGHTA, FQGNSA. CDR3 DNA: TGTGCCAGCAGCGTGGCCAGGCAAGTTAATGAAAAACTGTTTTTT. It yields the protein CASSVARQVNEKLFF.

J is TRBJ1-1 and V is TRBV13, with D maybe TRBD1 (6 bases). The germline V gene encodes CDR1 PRHDT and CDR2 FYEKMQ (reference sequence). This CDR3 contains 13 residues. V lost 4 bases and J 7 bases, leaving 13 bases between the germline ends. The CDR3 spells CASSWGAPGEAFF. The DNA for the CDR3 is TGTGCCAGCAGCTGGGGGGCGCCGGGTGAAGCTTTCTTT.

The chain is built from TRBV5-4 and TRBJ1-2, with D tentatively TRBD1 (5 bases). Per germline, CDR1 SGHNT and CDR2 YYREEE (reference sequence). There are 13 residues in the CDR3. V was shortened by 2 bases and J by 8 bases, with 13 bases between the two germline ends. The CDR3 DNA sequence: TGTGCCAGCAGCTTATCCGGGGGGGGAGGCTACACCTTC. As protein: CASSLSGGGGYTF. Full variable domain (remainder filled in from reference TRBV5-4 and TRBJ1-2): ETGVTQSPTHLIKTRGQQVTLRCSSQSGHNTVSWYQQALGQGPQFIFQYYREEENGRGNFPPRFSGLQFPNYSSELNVNALELDDSALYLCASSLSGGGGYTFGSGTRLTVV.

This clone was counted a few times. V usage is TRBV27 and J usage is TRBJ2-7; the D gene is possibly TRBD2 (5 bases). Germline V gene lookup returns CDR1 MNHEY and CDR2 SMNVEV (reference sequence). Deletions cut 4 bases from V and 6 bases from J, with 7 bases between. This CDR3 comprises 11 residues. CDR3 nucleotides: TGTGCCAGCAGTTCGCGGGCCGAGCAGTACTTC. It yields the protein CASSSRAEQYF.

The chain links TRBV6-6 to TRBJ2-7; TRBD1 matches 9 bases. CDR3 length: 14 amino acids. Germline CDR1 is MNHNY and CDR2 is SVGAGI (reference sequence). V lost 6 bases and J lost 4; bases outside the gene matches: 7. Written as DNA, the CDR3 is TGTGCCAGCAGGAGGGACAGGGTACGATACGAGCAGTACTTC. Its translation: CASRRDRVRYEQYF.

The chain employs TRBV5-5 and TRBJ1-1; D perhaps matches TRBD1 (5 bases). The germline CDR1 and CDR2 sequences are SGHKS and YYEKEE (reference sequence). V gave up 7 bases and J gave up 6 bases, with 19 bases separating them. The CDR3 sequence is 14 residues long. The CDR3 loop is CASAPRDRKPEAFF. Written as DNA, the CDR3 is TGTGCCAGCGCTCCCCGGGACCGGAAGCCTGAAGCTTTCTTT. Full variable domain (missing parts from reference TRBV5-5 and TRBJ1-1): DAGVTQSPTHLIKTRGQQVTLRCSPISGHKSVSWYQQVLGQGPQFIFQYYEKEERGRGNFPDRFSARQFPNYSSELNVNALLLGDSALYLCASAPRDRKPEAFFGQGTRLTVV.

The chain combines TRBV19 with TRBJ1-1; D call uncertain. The CDR3 consists of 14 residues. With 1 base removed from V and 1 base from J, the gap between germline ends came to 7 bases. Looked up from germline, CDR1 is LNHDA and CDR2 is SQIVND (reference sequence). The CDR3 reads CASSIAYRNTEAFF. The CDR3 DNA sequence: TGTGCCAGTAGTATAGCCTACAGGAACACTGAAGCTTTCTTT.

The chain joins TRBV30 to TRBJ2-7; 7 bases line up with TRBD1. The CDR3 loop spans 14 amino acids. Looked up from germline, CDR1 is GTSNPN and CDR2 is SVGIG (reference sequence). V shed 3 bases and J 1 base; nucleotides not matched to a gene: 6. Written as DNA, the CDR3 is TGTGCCTGGAGCCCCCGGACAGGTTCCTACGAGCAGTACTTC. It specifies CAWSPRTGSYEQYF.

The chain employs TRBV10-2 and TRBJ2-4, with D uncertain. Germline V gene lookup returns CDR1 WSHSY and CDR2 SAAADI. V lost 1 base, J lost 3 bases, and 19 bases lay in between. The CDR3 is made up of 18 amino acids. The CDR3 nucleotides read TGCGCCAGCAGTGAGTTCCCCGTCCGGGCCACGGGCAAAAACATTCAGTACTTC. This gives the protein CASSEFPVRATGKNIQYF.

V is TRBV29-1 and J is TRBJ2-7; D gene unclear. Germline CDR1 SQVTM, CDR2 ANQGSEA. The CDR3 runs 11 residues. Trimming pared 6 bases from V and 0 bases from J, leaving 6 bases between. CDR3 sequence (DNA): TGCAGCGTCTCTAGCTCCTACGAGCAGTACTTC. This translates into CSVSSSYEQYF.

About this clone: The junction departs from the called germline gene at one end, perhaps through a read error. V and J are TRBV19 and TRBJ2-7; D remains unclear. CDR3 length equals 11 residues. Per germline, CDR1 LNHDA and CDR2 SQIVND (reference sequence). In nucleotides, the CDR3 is TGTGCCAGCAGTAGCCCGGGCGAGCAGTACTTC. Amino acid sequence: CASSSPGEQYF.

The rearrangement uses TRBV6-1 and TRBJ1-1; TRBD1 aligns across 8 bases. Trimming cost V 8 bases and J 1 base; bases outside gene matches: 9. The CDR3 spans 15 residues. Germline CDR1 is MNHNS and CDR2 is SASEGT. Written as DNA, the CDR3 is TGTGCCAGCGGGGCCGCGACAGGGGCGAACACTGAAGCTTTCTTT. This gives the protein CASGAATGANTEAFF.

The chain carries TRBV10-3 and TRBJ2-3; 8 bases are shared with TRBD2. The trim removed 10 bases at V and 2 bases at J, leaving 8 bases unmatched. The CDR3 covers 14 residues. Germline CDR1 ENHRY, CDR2 SYGVKD. CDR3 loop: CATLGRGVTDTQYF. The CDR3, as DNA: TGTGCCACCCTAGGGCGGGGGGTCACAGATACGCAGTATTTT.

The V and J genes are TRBV2 and TRBJ1-2; D may be TRBD1 (6 bases). The CDR3 sequence is 13 residues long. The germline V and J ends were trimmed by 8 bases and 1 base, with 11 bases remaining between them. Germline CDR1 is SNHLY and CDR2 is FYNNEI. The CDR3 protein is CASLEGGNYGYTF. CDR3 nucleotides: TGTGCCAGCCTTGAAGGGGGTAACTATGGCTACACCTTC.